The 29 T cell receptor beta chains listed next were all sequenced from one sample in a study of shared clonotypes between healthy human individuals. Here immunoSEQ multiplex PCR was the method, and the copy in TCRdb shows in-frame clones only, minus some. This sample has millions of clones, with just over 90% found just once. The source material was naive CD4+ T cells from PBMCs. Subset defined: CD45RA+ positively selected. These receptors were obtained from a man younger than 30 in good health. Some clones in this sample may be carry-over from other donors' samples.

As for this clone: This sample also contains other DNA sequences that code for the same CDR3. This chain joins TRBV4-2 and TRBJ1-4; D is possibly TRBD1 (5 bases). Looked up from germline, CDR1 is LGHNA and CDR2 is YNFKEQ. Trimming removed 1 base from V and 7 bases from J, with 10 bases in between. The CDR3 has 14 amino acids. CDR3 sequence (DNA): TGTGCCAGCAGCCAAGGTTCCGGGGGTGAAAAACTGTTTTTT. Translating it yields CASSQGSGGEKLFF.

This clone has just one count. Other nucleotide sequences in the sample specify the same CDR3. The rearrangement joins TRBV5-4 to TRBJ1-1; D unclear. This CDR3 region has 12 residues. V was trimmed by 2 bases and J by 0 bases, leaving 2 bases between them. The V gene's germline CDR1 is SGHNT and CDR2 YYREEE (reference sequence). In DNA, the CDR3 is TGTGCCAGCAGCTTTCTGAACACTGAAGCTTTCTTT. Its translation: CASSFLNTEAFF.

The genes are TRBV18 and TRBJ2-5, with a weak D call TRBD1 (5 bases). This CDR3 spans 13 amino acids. The germline V and J ends were trimmed by 3 bases and 5 bases, with 10 bases remaining between them. CDR1 is KGHSH and CDR2 is LQKENI in the germline V gene. The CDR3 sequence is CASSPGQTETQYF. Here the CDR3 DNA reads TGTGCCAGCTCACCTGGACAAACCGAGACCCAGTACTTC.

The CDR3 region has the DNA TGTGCCAGCAGGCGAGGGACAGGGGAAGATATAACCTACGAGCAGTACTTC. As protein: CASRRGTGEDITYEQYF. The chain carries TRBV7-9 and TRBJ2-7, with TRBD1 matching 10 bases. From germline, CDR1 is SEHNR and CDR2 FQNEAQ (reference sequence). After removal of 6 bases from V and 2 bases from J, the junction contained 13 bases not matched to a gene. The CDR3 contains 17 residues.

This chain links TRBV18 with TRBJ2-3; unclear D gene. CDR3 length equals 13 residues. Deletions cut 1 base from V and 4 bases from J, with 6 bases between. The germline gives CDR1 KGHSH, CDR2 LQKENI. CDR3 protein: CASSPRGADTQYF. The DNA of the CDR3 is TGTGCCAGCTCACCACGGGGTGCAGATACGCAGTATTTT. Looking up the rest from reference TRBV18 and TRBJ2-3 gives the full variable domain: NAGVMQNPRHLVRRRGQEARLRCSPMKGHSHVYWYRQLPEEGLKFMVYLQKENIIDESGMPKERFSAEFPKEGPSILRIQQVVRGDSAAYFCASSPRGADTQYFGPGTRLTVL.

The chain combines TRBV14 with TRBJ1-1, with D unclear. Germline V gene lookup returns CDR1 SGHDN and CDR2 FVKESK. V was trimmed by 3 bases and J by 11 bases, leaving 16 bases between them. The CDR3 has 13 amino acids. The chain's CDR3 is CASSQTGSLRAFF. The CDR3, as DNA: TGTGCCAGCAGCCAGACGGGGAGCCTAAGGGCTTTCTTT. Supplemented by reference TRBV14 and TRBJ1-1, the full variable domain reads EAGVTQFPSHSVIEKGQTVTLRCDPISGHDNLYWYRRVMGKEIKFLLHFVKESKQDESGMPNNRFLAERTGGTYSTLKVQPAELEDSGVYFCASSQTGSLRAFFGQGTRLTVV.

In regard to this clone: Within the sample, other DNA sequences also encode this same CDR3. This chain links TRBV30 with TRBJ2-7; D uncertain. Germline V lookup: CDR1 GTSNPN, CDR2 SVGIG (reference sequence). The CDR3 consists of 11 residues. The V gene lost 3 bases and the J gene lost 7 bases, with 10 bases spanning the gap. CDR3 in DNA: TGTGCCTGGAGCCCGGGTTCGGAGCAGTACTTC. The encoded protein is CAWSPGSEQYF. Combining the CDR3 with reference TRBV30 and TRBJ2-7 gives the whole variable domain SQTIHQWPATLVQPVGSPLSLECTVEGTSNPNLYWYRQAAGRGLQLLFYSVGIGQISSEVPQNLSASRPQDRQFILSSKKLLLSDSGFYLCAWSPGSEQYFGPGTRLTVT.

The rearrangement joins TRBV10-3 to TRBJ2-7; D is ambiguous. The length of the CDR3 is 15 residues. The V and J ends lost 8 bases and 2 bases respectively, with 19 bases between them. Germline V gene sequence: CDR1 ENHRY, CDR2 SYGVKD. CDR3 protein: CAILTKRELTYEQYF. CDR3 DNA: TGTGCCATCCTTACTAAGCGTGAATTAACCTACGAGCAGTACTTC.

This chain connects TRBV5-4 to TRBJ2-1; 10 bases are shared with TRBD2. After removal of 3 bases from V and 4 bases from J, the junction contained 7 bases not matched to a gene. The CDR3 has 16 amino acids. Per germline, CDR1 SGHNT and CDR2 YYREEE (reference sequence). CDR3 coding DNA: TGTGCCAGCAGCTCCTCTCTAGCGGGAGAGTACAATGAGCAGTTCTTC. This gives the protein CASSSSLAGEYNEQFF. The whole variable domain, remainder taken from reference TRBV5-4 and TRBJ2-1, is ETGVTQSPTHLIKTRGQQVTLRCSSQSGHNTVSWYQQALGQGPQFIFQYYREEENGRGNFPPRFSGLQFPNYSSELNVNALELDDSALYLCASSSSLAGEYNEQFFGPGTRLTVL.

The chain employs TRBV4-3 and TRBJ2-7, with D unresolved. The CDR3 spans 16 residues. With 0 bases removed from V and 0 bases from J, the gap between germline ends came to 12 bases. Per the germline V gene, CDR1 is LGHNA and CDR2 is YSLEER. The CDR3 nucleotides are TGCGCCAGCAGCCAAGATCTTGAGTGGATCTCCTACGAGCAGTACTTC. Residues: CASSQDLEWISYEQYF.

The genes are TRBV27 and TRBJ1-1; D perhaps matches TRBD1 (6 bases). This CDR3 comprises 14 residues. In germline, CDR1 is MNHEY, CDR2 SMNVEV (reference sequence). The V gene lost 5 bases and the J gene lost 5 bases, with 15 bases spanning the gap. DNA for the CDR3: TGTGCCAGCAGTCGCGACAGGATGCGGACTGAAGCTTTCTTT. Translation: CASSRDRMRTEAFF.

V usage is TRBV20-1 and J usage is TRBJ1-1; D is ambiguous. This CDR3 spans 11 amino acids. Trimming pared 6 bases from V and 5 bases from J, leaving 10 bases between. Germline V gene data show CDR1 as DFQATT and CDR2 as SNEGSKA (reference sequence). The CDR3, as DNA: TGCAGTGCCAGTACTTCGACTGAAGCTTTCTTT. It codes for CSASTSTEAFF.

The chain couples TRBV7-2 to TRBJ2-2; D is ambiguous. The ends were cut back, 1 base at V and 1 base at J, with 13 bases in the middle. The CDR3 runs 17 residues. From germline, CDR1 is SGHTA and CDR2 FQGNSA. DNA for the CDR3: TGTGCCAGCAGCTTAGTTCTCGGGCTAGGGAACACCGGGGAGCTGTTTTTT. Its translation: CASSLVLGLGNTGELFF.

This clone was seen a single time. The chain recombines TRBV7-9 with TRBJ2-5; unclear D gene. CDR3 length equals 13 residues. Germline CDR1 is SEHNR and CDR2 is FQNEAQ (reference sequence). With 2 bases removed from V and 4 bases from J, the gap between germline ends came to 8 bases. This CDR3 is CASSLSPVETQYF. In DNA, the CDR3 is TGTGCCAGCAGCTTATCGCCGGTAGAGACCCAGTACTTC.

This chain uses TRBV25-1 with TRBJ1-3; D remains ambiguous. This CDR3 has 14 residues. In germline, CDR1 is MGHDK, CDR2 SYGVNS. V was pared by 10 bases and J by 1 base, with 14 bases between. The CDR3 nucleotides read TGTGCCACCTCAGAGGGAGGTTCTGGAAACACCATATATTTT. Translating gives CATSEGGSGNTIYF.

This chain connects TRBV15 to TRBJ2-7, with 8 bases matching TRBD1. In germline, CDR1 is LNHNV, CDR2 YYDKDF (reference sequence). The junction had 7 bases not matched to a gene; V was cut back by 3 bases and J by 3 bases. The CDR3 consists of 15 residues. CDR3 in DNA: TGTGCCACCAGCAGTGGGACAGGAAACTACTACGAGCAGTACTTC. As protein: CATSSGTGNYYEQYF.

The rearrangement links TRBV2 to TRBJ2-5; D is possibly TRBD2 (7 bases). Germline V lookup: CDR1 SNHLY, CDR2 FYNNEI. The CDR3 extends over 15 amino acids. Trimming took 1 base from V and 8 from J, leaving 17 bases between them. CDR3 in amino acids: CASSEGTGRGDTQYF. The CDR3 DNA reads as TGTGCCAGCAGTGAAGGGACGGGGAGGGGGGATACCCAGTACTTC. Looking up the rest from reference TRBV2 and TRBJ2-5 gives the full variable domain: EPEVTQTPSHQVTQMGQEVILRCVPISNHLYFYWYRQILGQKVEFLVSFYNNEISEKSEIFDDQFSVERPDGSNFTLKIRSTKLEDSAMYFCASSEGTGRGDTQYFGPGTRLLVL.

The rearrangement joins TRBV9 to TRBJ2-1, with D perhaps TRBD2 (5 bases). Trimming pared 2 bases from V and 10 bases from J, leaving 19 bases between. Germline V gene lookup returns CDR1 SGDLS and CDR2 YYNGEE. The CDR3 is 15 residues long. The CDR3 region is CASSVSPTLGREQFF. The CDR3 nucleotides read TGTGCCAGCAGCGTCAGTCCCACACTAGGAAGGGAGCAGTTCTTC.

The V call is TRBV28, the J call TRBJ2-7, with 9 bases identical to TRBD1. CDR3 length: 16 amino acids. The J segment lost 2 bases and the V segment lost 6 bases, leaving 11 bases of the junction unmatched. Germline CDR1 MDHEN, CDR2 SYDVKM. CDR3: CASSGGGTGLTYEQYF. DNA of the CDR3: TGTGCCAGCAGCGGTGGGGGGACAGGGCTTACCTACGAGCAGTACTTC. The full variable domain, in which reference TRBV28 and TRBJ2-7 provide the parts outside the CDR3, is DVKVTQSSRYLVKRTGEKVFLECVQDMDHENMFWYRQDPGLGLRLIYFSYDVKMKEKGDIPEGYSVSREKKERFSLILESASTNQTSMYLCASSGGGTGLTYEQYFGPGTRLTVT.

This rearrangement joins TRBV7-2 to TRBJ2-5; D is perhaps TRBD2 (6 bases). The germline V and J ends were trimmed by 6 bases and 5 bases, with 16 bases remaining between them. Germline V gene lookup returns CDR1 SGHTA and CDR2 FQGNSA. The CDR3 consists of 14 residues. CDR3: CASSGSGVGETQYF. The DNA of the CDR3 is TGTGCCAGCAGTGGTTCGGGGGTAGGGGAGACCCAGTACTTC. Full variable domain (remainder filled in from reference TRBV7-2 and TRBJ2-5): GAGVSQSPSNKVTEKGKDVELRCDPISGHTALYWYRQSLGQGLEFLIYFQGNSAPDKSGLPSDRFSAERTGGSVSTLTIQRTQQEDSAVYLCASSGSGVGETQYFGPGTRLLVL.

The V and J genes are TRBV7-8 and TRBJ2-7; the D is unclear. Germline V gene sequence: CDR1 SGHVS, CDR2 FQNEAQ. This CDR3 region has 14 residues. Trimming cost V 3 bases and J 2 bases, with 11 bases left between them. DNA for the CDR3: TGTGCCAGCAGCTTTCTTGAAGGCCCCTACGAGCAGTACTTC. The encoded protein is CASSFLEGPYEQYF.

This clone was observed a single time. The genes are TRBV11-2 and TRBJ2-5, with D perhaps TRBD1 (5 bases). Germline values: CDR1 SGHAT, CDR2 FQNNGV. This CDR3 region has 18 residues. Trimming pared 0 bases from V and 1 base from J, leaving 18 bases between. The CDR3, as DNA: TGTGCCAGCAGCTTAGATCTGGGGCAGAGAACTCTCCAAGAGACCCAGTACTTC. This translates into CASSLDLGQRTLQETQYF.

With regard to this clone: Different DNA sequences within this sample yield the same CDR3. The rearrangement joins TRBV7-9 to TRBJ1-5, with no clear D. V was shortened by 1 base and J by 2 bases, with 6 bases between the two germline ends. Germline V gene sequence: CDR1 SEHNR, CDR2 FQNEAQ (reference sequence). This CDR3 is 14 amino acids long. Here the CDR3 reads CASSLGGRNQPQHF. DNA for the CDR3: TGTGCCAGCAGCTTAGGAGGGCGCAATCAGCCCCAGCATTTT.

The chain combines TRBV30 with TRBJ1-5; 7 bases match TRBD1. The CDR3 sequence is 14 residues long. Trimming cost V 1 base and J 7 bases; bases outside gene matches: 7. Germline-derived CDR1 and CDR2 are GTSNPN and SVGIG (reference sequence). The CDR3 DNA sequence: TGTGCCTGGAGTGCGACAGGGACTGGGCAGCCCCAGCATTTT. The encoded protein is CAWSATGTGQPQHF. Supplemented by reference TRBV30 and TRBJ1-5, the full variable domain reads SQTIHQWPATLVQPVGSPLSLECTVEGTSNPNLYWYRQAAGRGLQLLFYSVGIGQISSEVPQNLSASRPQDRQFILSSKKLLLSDSGFYLCAWSATGTGQPQHFGDGTRLSIL.

V gene TRBV19 combines with J gene TRBJ1-1, with D possibly being TRBD1 (5 bases). The V end lost 6 bases, the J end lost 0 bases, and 14 bases lay between the germline ends. The germline gives CDR1 LNHDA, CDR2 SQIVND (reference sequence). CDR3 length: 15 amino acids. The CDR3 DNA is TGTGCCAGTAGGCCAGCCCAGGGTATGAACACTGAAGCTTTCTTT. This sequence encodes CASRPAQGMNTEAFF.

The CDR3 protein is CASSQAADTDTQYF. The DNA for the CDR3 is TGTGCCAGCAGCCAGGCGGCGGACACAGATACGCAGTATTTT. The chain has TRBV6-6 and TRBJ2-3; no reliable D call. The CDR3 is 14 residues long. The germline gives CDR1 MNHNY, CDR2 SVGAGI (reference sequence). Trimming removed 6 bases at V and 2 bases at J, with 12 bases between.

The V call is TRBV10-3, the J call TRBJ2-6; D ambiguous. The CDR3 has 15 amino acids. Trimming cost V 3 bases and J 0 bases, with 6 bases left between them. CDR1 and CDR2 from the germline V gene are ENHRY and SYGVKD. The CDR3 nucleotides are TGTGCCATCAGTGACGGTTCCTCTGGGGCCAACGTCCTGACTTTC. Residues: CAISDGSSGANVLTF.

This clone has a single count. The chain links TRBV5-1 to TRBJ1-4; D unclear. The CDR3 contains 13 residues. Trimming left V 0 bases short and J 8 bases short, with 8 bases between. CDR1 and CDR2 (germline): SGHRS, YFSETQ. This chain's CDR3 is CASSLAPEEKLFF. Written as DNA, the CDR3 is TGCGCCAGCAGCTTGGCCCCCGAGGAAAAACTGTTTTTT.

The chain carries TRBV7-8 and TRBJ1-1, with 8 bases that match TRBD1. Germline values: CDR1 SGHVS, CDR2 FQNEAQ. The CDR3 has 14 amino acids. Trimming removed 5 bases from V and 6 bases from J; junction bases left unmatched: 8. CDR3 in DNA: TGTGCCAGCAGCGCTCTGGACAGGGTTCCTGAAGCTTTCTTT. Its protein is CASSALDRVPEAFF.